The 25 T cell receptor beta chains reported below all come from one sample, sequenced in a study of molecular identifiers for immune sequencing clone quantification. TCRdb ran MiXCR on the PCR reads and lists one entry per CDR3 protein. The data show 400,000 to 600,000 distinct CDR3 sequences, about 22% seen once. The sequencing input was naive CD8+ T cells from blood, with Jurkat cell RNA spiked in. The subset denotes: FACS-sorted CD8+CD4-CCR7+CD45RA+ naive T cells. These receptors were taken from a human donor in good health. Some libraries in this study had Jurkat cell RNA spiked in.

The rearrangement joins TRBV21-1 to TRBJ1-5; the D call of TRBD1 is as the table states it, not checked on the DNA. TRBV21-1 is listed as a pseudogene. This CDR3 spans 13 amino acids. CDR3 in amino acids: CASSKRGVQPQHF. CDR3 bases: TGTGCCAGCAGCAAAAGGGGAGTCCAGCCCCAACATTTT.

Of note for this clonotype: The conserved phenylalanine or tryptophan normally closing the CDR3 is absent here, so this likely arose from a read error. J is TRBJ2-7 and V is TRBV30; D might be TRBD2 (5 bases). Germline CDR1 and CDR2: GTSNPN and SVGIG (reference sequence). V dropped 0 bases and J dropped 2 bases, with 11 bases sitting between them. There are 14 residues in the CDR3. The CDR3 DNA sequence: TGTGCCTGGAGTGTATTTGGGAGTACCTACGAGCAGTACTCC. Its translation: CAWSVFGSTYEQYS.

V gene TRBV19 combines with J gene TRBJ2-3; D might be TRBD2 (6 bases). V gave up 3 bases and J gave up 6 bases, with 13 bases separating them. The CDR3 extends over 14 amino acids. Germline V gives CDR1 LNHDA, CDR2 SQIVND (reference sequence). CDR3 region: CASSIVSGEDTQYF. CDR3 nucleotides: TGTGCCAGTAGTATTGTTAGCGGAGAGGATACGCAGTATTTT.

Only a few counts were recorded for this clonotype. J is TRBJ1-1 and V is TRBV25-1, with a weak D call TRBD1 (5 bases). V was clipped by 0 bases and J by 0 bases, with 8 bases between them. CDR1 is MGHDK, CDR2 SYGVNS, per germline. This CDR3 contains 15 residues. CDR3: CASSEYAGLNTEAFF. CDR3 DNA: TGTGCCAGCAGTGAATATGCAGGGTTGAACACTGAAGCTTTCTTT.

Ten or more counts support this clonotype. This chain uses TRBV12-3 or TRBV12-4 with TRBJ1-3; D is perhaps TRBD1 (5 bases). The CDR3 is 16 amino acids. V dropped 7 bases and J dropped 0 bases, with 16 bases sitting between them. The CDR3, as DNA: TGTGCCAGCACCCTGGGGCGGATCCGCTCTGGAAACACCATATATTTT. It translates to CASTLGRIRSGNTIYF.

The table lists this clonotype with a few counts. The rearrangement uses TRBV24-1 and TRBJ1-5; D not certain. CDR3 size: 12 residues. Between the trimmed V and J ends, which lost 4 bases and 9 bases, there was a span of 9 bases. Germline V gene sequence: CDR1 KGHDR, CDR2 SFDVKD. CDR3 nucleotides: TGTGCCACCAGTGACCCACCTGGGCCCCAGCATTTT. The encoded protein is CATSDPPGPQHF.

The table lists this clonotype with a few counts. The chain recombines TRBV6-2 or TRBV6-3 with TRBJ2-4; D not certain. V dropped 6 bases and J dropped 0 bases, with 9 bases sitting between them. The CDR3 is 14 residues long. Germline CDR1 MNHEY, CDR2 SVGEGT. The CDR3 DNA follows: TGTGCCAGCAGCCTCCCCTTAGCCAAAAACATTCAGTACTTC. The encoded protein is CASSLPLAKNIQYF.

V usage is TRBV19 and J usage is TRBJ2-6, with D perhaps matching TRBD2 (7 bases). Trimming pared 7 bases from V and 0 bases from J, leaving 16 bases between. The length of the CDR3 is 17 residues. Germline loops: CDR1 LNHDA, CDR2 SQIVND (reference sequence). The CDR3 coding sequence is TGTGCCAGTAATGGCTGGGGGGGCAGCTCTGGGGCCAACGTCCTGACTTTC. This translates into CASNGWGGSSGANVLTF. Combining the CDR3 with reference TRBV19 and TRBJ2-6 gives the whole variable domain DGGITQSPKYLFRKEGQNVTLSCEQNLNHDAMYWYRQDPGQGLRLIYYSQIVNDFQKGDIAEGYSVSREKKESFPLTVTSAQKNPTAFYLCASNGWGGSSGANVLTFGAGSRLTVL.

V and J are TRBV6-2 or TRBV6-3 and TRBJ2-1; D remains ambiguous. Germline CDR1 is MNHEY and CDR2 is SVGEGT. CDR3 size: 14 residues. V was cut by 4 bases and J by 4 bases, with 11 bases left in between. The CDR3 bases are TGTGCCAGCAGTTCCTTGACATGGTACAATGAGCAGTTCTTC. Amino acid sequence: CASSSLTWYNEQFF.

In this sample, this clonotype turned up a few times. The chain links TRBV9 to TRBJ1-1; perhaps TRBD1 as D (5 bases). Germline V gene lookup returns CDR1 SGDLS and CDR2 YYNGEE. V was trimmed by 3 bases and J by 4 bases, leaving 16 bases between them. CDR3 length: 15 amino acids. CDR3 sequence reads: CASSAGTSSGTEAFF. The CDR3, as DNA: TGTGCCAGCAGCGCGGGGACCTCCTCAGGCACTGAAGCTTTCTTT.

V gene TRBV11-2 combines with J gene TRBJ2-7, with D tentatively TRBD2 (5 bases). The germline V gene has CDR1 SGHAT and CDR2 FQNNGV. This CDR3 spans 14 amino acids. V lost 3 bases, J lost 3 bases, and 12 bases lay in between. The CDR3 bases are TGTGCCAGCAGCTTCACGGGGTCCCACTACGAGCAGTACTTC. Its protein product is CASSFTGSHYEQYF.

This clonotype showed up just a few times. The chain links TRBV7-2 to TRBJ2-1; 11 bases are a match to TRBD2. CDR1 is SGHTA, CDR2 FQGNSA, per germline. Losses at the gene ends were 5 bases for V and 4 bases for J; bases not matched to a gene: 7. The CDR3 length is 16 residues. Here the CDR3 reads CASSHTSGGLYNEQFF. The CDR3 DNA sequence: TGTGCCAGCAGCCACACTAGCGGGGGCCTATACAATGAGCAGTTCTTC.

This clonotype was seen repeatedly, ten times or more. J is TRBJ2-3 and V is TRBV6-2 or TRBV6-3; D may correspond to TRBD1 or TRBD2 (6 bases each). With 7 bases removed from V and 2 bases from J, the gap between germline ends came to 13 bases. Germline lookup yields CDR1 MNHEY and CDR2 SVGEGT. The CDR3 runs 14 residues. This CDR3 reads CASTWRDTTDTQYF. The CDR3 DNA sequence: TGTGCCAGCACTTGGCGGGACACCACAGATACGCAGTATTTT.

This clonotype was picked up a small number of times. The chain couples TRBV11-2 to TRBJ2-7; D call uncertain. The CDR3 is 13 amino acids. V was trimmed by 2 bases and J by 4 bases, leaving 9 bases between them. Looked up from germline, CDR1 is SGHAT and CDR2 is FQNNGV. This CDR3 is CASSLIAEYEQYF. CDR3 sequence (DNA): TGTGCCAGCAGCTTAATCGCAGAATACGAGCAGTACTTC.

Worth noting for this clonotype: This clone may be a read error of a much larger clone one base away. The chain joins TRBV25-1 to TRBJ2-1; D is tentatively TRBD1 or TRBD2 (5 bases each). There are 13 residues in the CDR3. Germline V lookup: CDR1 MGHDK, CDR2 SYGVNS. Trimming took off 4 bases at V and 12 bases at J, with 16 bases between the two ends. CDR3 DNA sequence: TGTGCCAGCAGTGGCCGGGACGTAGGGCGGCAGTTCTTC. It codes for CASSGRDVGRQFF.

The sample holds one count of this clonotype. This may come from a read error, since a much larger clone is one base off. The CDR3 loop reads CASGQDGYQPQHF. CDR3 coding DNA: TGTGCCAGCGGCCAAGACGGTTATCAGCCCCAGCATTTT. The chain uses TRBV4-2 and TRBJ1-5; D gene ambiguous. Per germline, CDR1 LGHNA and CDR2 YNFKEQ. CDR3 size: 13 residues.

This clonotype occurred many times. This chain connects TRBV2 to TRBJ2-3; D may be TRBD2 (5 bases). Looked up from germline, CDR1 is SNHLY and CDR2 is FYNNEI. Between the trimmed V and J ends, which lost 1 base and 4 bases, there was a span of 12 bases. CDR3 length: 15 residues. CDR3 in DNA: TGTGCCAGCAGTGAAGTGGGGATCGGGGCAGATACGCAGTATTTT. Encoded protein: CASSEVGIGADTQYF. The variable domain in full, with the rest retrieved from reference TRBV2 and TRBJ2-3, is EPEVTQTPSHQVTQMGQEVILRCVPISNHLYFYWYRQILGQKVEFLVSFYNNEISEKSEIFDDQFSVERPDGSNFTLKIRSTKLEDSAMYFCASSEVGIGADTQYFGPGTRLTVL.

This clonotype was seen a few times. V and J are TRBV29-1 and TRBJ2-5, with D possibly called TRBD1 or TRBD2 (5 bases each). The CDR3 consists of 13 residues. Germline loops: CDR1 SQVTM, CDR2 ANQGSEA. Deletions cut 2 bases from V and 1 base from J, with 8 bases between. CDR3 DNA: TGCAGCGTTGAAACAGGACTCCAAGAGACCCAGTACTTC. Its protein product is CSVETGLQETQYF.

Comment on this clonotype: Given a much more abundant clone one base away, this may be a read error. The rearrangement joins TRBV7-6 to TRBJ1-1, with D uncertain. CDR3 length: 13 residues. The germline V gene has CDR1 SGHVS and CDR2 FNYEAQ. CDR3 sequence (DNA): TGTGCCAGCAGCTTAGGTTGGGGAGCTGAAGCTCTCTTT. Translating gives CASSLGWGAEALF.

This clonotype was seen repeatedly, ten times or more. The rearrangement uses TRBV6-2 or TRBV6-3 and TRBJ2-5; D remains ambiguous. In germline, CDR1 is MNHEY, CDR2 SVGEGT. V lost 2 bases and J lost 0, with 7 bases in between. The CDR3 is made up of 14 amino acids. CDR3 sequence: CASSYTEYQETQYF. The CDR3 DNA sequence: TGTGCCAGCAGTTACACGGAGTACCAAGAGACCCAGTACTTC.

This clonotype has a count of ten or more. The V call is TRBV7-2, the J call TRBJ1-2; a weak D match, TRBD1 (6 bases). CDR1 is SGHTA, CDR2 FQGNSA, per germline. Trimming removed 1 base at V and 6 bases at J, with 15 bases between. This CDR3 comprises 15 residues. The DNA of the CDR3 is TGTGCCAGCAGCTTAGAGGCAGGGGAGGTCAATGGCTACACCTTC. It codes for CASSLEAGEVNGYTF.

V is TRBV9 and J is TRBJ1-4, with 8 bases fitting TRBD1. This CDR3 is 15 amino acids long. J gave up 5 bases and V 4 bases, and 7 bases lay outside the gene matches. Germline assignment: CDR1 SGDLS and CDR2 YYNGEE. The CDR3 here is CASSTGQAKNEKLFF. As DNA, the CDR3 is TGTGCCAGCAGCACGGGACAGGCTAAAAATGAAAAACTGTTTTTT.

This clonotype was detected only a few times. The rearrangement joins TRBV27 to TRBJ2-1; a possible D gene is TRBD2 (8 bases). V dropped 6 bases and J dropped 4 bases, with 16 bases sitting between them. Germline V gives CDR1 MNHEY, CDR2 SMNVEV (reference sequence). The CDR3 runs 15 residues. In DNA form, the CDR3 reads TGTGCCAGCAGCTTAGCGGGGACAGCTTACAATGAGCAGTTCTTC. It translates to CASSLAGTAYNEQFF.

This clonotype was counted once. CDR3 DNA: TGCAGTGCTAGAGGGGCGGGGGACCCTTACGAGCAGTACTTC. Amino acid sequence: CSARGAGDPYEQYF. The rearrangement uses TRBV20-1 and TRBJ2-7, with 7 bases fitting TRBD2. The CDR3 spans 14 residues. With 1 base clipped from V and 4 bases from J, the junction kept 7 bases outside the gene matches. The germline V gene has CDR1 DFQATT and CDR2 SNEGSKA (reference sequence).

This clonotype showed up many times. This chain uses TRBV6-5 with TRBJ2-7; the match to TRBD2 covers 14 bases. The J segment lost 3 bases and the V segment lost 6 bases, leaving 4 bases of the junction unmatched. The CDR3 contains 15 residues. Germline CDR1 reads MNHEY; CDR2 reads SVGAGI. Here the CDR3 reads CASSYGLAGGYEQYF. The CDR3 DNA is TGTGCCAGCAGCTACGGACTAGCGGGGGGCTACGAGCAGTACTTC.